This T cell receptor (beta chain) comes out of a study of shared clonotypes between healthy human individuals. On the study more broadly: CD4 naive and CD4 memory each took three plates per donor, while CD8 naive took two and CD8 memory one. General study findings and limits: Memory subsets generally showed smaller estimated richness than naive subsets did.

Sorted-subset replicate PCR reactions were performed with approximately 190 ng DNA, corresponding to roughly 31,000 T cell genomes. Profiled with immunoSEQ multiplex PCR; TCRdb holds only in-frame clones, not every one. The data contain about 700,000 clones, under 95% of them singletons. CD45RO negativity and positive selection for CCR7 defined naive CD8 cells, a population that excluded terminally differentiated effector memory CD45RA+ cells. Per the germline V gene, CDR1 is PRHDT and CDR2 is FYEKMQ (reference sequence). The CDR3 is 12 residues long. Deletions cut 2 bases from V and 3 bases from J, with 5 bases between. As for this clone: Antigen: not known.

The chain links TRBV13 to TRBJ2-7, with D hard to call. The sample consisted of naive CD8+ T cells sorted from blood. This receptor was taken from a man aged 30 to 39 in good health. Written as DNA, the CDR3 is TGTGCCAGCAGCTTATACGGCTACGAGCAGTACTTC. This translates into CASSLYGYEQYF. Drawing the rest from reference TRBV13 and TRBJ2-7, the complete variable domain is AAGVIQSPRHLIKEKRETATLKCYPIPRHDTVYWYQQGPGQDPQFLISFYEKMQSDKGSIPDRFSAQQFSDYHSELNMSSLELGDSALYFCASSLYGYEQYFGPGTRLTVT.